The T cell receptor beta chain under discussion was sequenced for a study of cytomegalovirus exposure and HLA in healthy donors. For the study at large: Earlier, almost 120 million unique TCR beta sequences were recovered from about 200 million T cells by an analysis.

Remarks on this clone: What it binds is unknown.

At collection, donors were nominally healthy, but unrecorded immune exposures were probable. The V end lost 0 bases, the J end lost 1 base, and 13 bases lay between the germline ends. This CDR3 has 16 amino acids. Germline CDR1 and CDR2: SGHRS and YFSETQ. General observations from the study: After further analysis at a later stage, 16,951 TCR beta sequences were associated with HLA alleles at 0.05 false discovery rate.

With 60 Vbeta and 13 Jbeta primers, the PCR was carried out. Using immunoSEQ multiplex PCR, the repertoire was profiled, and TCRdb retains in-frame clones only, with some absent. The table includes tens of thousands of clones, around 70% detected once. This chain links TRBV5-1 with TRBJ1-1; possibly TRBD1 for D (6 bases). This receptor was taken from a woman aged 50 to 60 in good health and CMV-seronegative. Sequenced material: PBMCs. The CDR3 sequence: CASSLALGQRNTEAFF. Written as DNA, the CDR3 is TGCGCCAGCAGCTTGGCTCTTGGACAGCGGAACACTGAAGCTTTCTTT.